Listed here are 2 T cell receptor beta chains from one sample, sequenced in a study of blood T cell repertoires in COVID-19. TCRdb's copy holds only in-frame clones and misses some; the assay was immunoSEQ multiplex PCR. The data hold over 120,000 clones, with roughly four fifths observed a single time. Sequenced: peripheral blood. The receptors were sampled from an older woman with acute or convalescent COVID-19.

This clone was picked up one time. The J gene is TRBJ1-5, the V gene TRBV3-1 (or the pseudogene TRBV3-2); 7 bases are a match to TRBD1. CDR3 size: 12 residues. With V trimmed by 11 bases and J by 5 bases, 6 bases remained unmatched. Germline V CDR1 and CDR2: LGHDT, YNNKEL (reference sequence). The CDR3 sequence is CASGGLDQPQHF. CDR3 in DNA: TGTGCCTCAGGGGGGCTCGATCAGCCCCAGCATTTT.

The chain links TRBV5-1 to TRBJ2-3; D ambiguous. Germline assignment: CDR1 SGHRS and CDR2 YFSETQ. The V end was cut by 2 bases, the J end by 1 base, with 5 bases between. The CDR3 covers 13 residues. The CDR3 bases are TGCGCCAGCAGCTTCCAGGGCACAGATACGCAGTATTTT. It specifies CASSFQGTDTQYF.